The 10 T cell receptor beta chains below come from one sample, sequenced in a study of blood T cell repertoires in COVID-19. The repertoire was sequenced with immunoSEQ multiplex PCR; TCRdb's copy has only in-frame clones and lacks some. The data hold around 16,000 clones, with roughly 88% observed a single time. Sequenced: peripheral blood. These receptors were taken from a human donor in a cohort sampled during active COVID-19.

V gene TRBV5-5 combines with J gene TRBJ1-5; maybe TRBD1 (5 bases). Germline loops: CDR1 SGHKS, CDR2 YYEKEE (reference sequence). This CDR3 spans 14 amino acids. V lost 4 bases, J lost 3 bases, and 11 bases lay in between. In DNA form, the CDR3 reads TGTGCCAGCAGCCCAGGACACTACAATCAGCCCCAGCATTTT. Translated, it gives CASSPGHYNQPQHF.

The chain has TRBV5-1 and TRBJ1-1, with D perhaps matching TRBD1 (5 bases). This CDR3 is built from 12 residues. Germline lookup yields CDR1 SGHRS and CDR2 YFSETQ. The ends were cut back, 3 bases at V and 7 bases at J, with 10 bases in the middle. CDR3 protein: CASSSIGGEAFF. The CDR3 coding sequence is TGCGCCAGCAGCTCGATCGGGGGTGAAGCTTTCTTT.

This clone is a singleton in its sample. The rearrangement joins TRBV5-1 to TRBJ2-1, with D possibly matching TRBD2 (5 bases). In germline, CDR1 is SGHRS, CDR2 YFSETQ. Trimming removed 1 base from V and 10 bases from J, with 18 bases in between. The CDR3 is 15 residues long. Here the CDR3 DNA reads TGCGCCAGCAGCTTGTTTGGCGGGCCAGCCAGGGAGCAGTTCTTC. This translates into CASSLFGGPAREQFF.

CDR3 region: CASRQTSPQETQYF. The CDR3 DNA reads TGCGCCAGCAGGCAAACTAGCCCTCAAGAGACCCAGTACTTC. V is TRBV5-1 and J is TRBJ2-5; D possibly corresponds to TRBD2 (6 bases). V shed 5 bases and J shed 2 bases, with 13 bases lying between them. There are 14 residues in the CDR3. Per the germline V gene, CDR1 is SGHRS and CDR2 is YFSETQ.

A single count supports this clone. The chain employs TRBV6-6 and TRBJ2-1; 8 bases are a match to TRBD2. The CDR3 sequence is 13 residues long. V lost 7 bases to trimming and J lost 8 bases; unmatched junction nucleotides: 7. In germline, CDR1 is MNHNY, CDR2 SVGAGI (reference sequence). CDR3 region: CASILTAGDEQFF. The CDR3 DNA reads TGTGCCAGCATCCTTACAGCGGGAGATGAGCAGTTCTTC.

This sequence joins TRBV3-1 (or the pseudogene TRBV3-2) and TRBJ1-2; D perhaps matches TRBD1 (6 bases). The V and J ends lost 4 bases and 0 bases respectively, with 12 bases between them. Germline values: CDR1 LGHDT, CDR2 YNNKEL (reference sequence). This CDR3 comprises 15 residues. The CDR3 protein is CASSLDSLSNYGYTF. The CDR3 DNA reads TGTGCCAGCAGCCTGGACAGCCTCTCTAACTATGGCTACACCTTC.

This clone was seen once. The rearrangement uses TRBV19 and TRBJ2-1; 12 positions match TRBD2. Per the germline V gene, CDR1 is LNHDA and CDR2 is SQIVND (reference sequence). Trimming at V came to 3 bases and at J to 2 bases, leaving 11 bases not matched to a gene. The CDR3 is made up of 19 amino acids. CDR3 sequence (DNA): TGTGCCAGTAGTATCGGTCTAGCGGGAGGGCCCCTCGCCTACAATGAGCAGTTCTTC. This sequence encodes CASSIGLAGGPLAYNEQFF.

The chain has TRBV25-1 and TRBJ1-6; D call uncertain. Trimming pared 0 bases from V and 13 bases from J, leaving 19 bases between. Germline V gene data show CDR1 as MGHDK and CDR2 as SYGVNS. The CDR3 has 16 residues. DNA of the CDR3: TGTGCCAGCAGTGAATATAAAGACGGGAGCGCCGCCCCCCTCCACTTT. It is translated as CASSEYKDGSAAPLHF.

CDR3 protein: CSASLRQGNYGYTF. The DNA of the CDR3 is TGCAGTGCTAGTCTCCGACAGGGGAACTATGGCTACACCTTC. The chain combines TRBV20-1 with TRBJ1-2, with 8 bases lining up with TRBD1. With 3 bases clipped from V and 2 bases from J, the junction kept 5 bases outside the gene matches. Germline CDR1 is DFQATT and CDR2 is SNEGSKA (reference sequence). The CDR3 is 14 amino acids.

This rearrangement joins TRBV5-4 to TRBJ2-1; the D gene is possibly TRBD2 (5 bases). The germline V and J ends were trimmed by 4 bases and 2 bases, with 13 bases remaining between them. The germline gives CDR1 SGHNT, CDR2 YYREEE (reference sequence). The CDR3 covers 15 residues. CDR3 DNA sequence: TGTGCCAGCAGCCCCAGCGGAGCTGCCTACAATGAGCAGTTCTTC. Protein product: CASSPSGAAYNEQFF.